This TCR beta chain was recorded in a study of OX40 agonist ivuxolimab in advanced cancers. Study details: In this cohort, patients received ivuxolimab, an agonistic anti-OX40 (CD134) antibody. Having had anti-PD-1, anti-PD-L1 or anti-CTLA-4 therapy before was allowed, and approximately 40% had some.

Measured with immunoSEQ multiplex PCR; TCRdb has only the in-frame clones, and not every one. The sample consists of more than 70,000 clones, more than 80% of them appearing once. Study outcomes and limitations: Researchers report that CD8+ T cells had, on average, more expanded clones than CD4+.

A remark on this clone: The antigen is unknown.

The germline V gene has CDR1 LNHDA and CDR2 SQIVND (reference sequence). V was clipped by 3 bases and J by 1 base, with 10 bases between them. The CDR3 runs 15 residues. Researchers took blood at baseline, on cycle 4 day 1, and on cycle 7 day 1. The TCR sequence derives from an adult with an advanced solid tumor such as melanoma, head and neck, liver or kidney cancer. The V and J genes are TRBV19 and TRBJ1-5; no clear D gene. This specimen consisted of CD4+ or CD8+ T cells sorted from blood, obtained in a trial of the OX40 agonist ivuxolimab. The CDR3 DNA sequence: TGTGCCAGTAGTATTGTGGGGAACAGCAATCAGCCCCAGCATTTT. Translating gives CASSIVGNSNQPQHF. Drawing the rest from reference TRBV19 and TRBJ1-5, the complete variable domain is DGGITQSPKYLFRKEGQNVTLSCEQNLNHDAMYWYRQDPGQGLRLIYYSQIVNDFQKGDIAEGYSVSREKKESFPLTVTSAQKNPTAFYLCASSIVGNSNQPQHFGDGTRLSIL.